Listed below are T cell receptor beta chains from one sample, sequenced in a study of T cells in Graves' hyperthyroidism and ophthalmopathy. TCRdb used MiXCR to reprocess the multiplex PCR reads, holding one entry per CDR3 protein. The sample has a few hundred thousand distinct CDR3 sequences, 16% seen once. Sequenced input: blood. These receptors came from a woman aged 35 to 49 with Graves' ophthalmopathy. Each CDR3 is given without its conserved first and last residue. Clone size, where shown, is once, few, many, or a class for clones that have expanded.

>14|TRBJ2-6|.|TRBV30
AWSVLASSGANVLT
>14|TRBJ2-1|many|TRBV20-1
SARPTSFGSYNEQF
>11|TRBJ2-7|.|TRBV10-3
AVGTSGSYGQY
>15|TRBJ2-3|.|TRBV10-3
AISVYPGQGGPDTQY
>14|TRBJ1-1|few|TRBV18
ASSSNLQGLGTEAF
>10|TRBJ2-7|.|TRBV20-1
SARDNSYEQY
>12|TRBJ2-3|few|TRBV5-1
ASSPSGTADTQY
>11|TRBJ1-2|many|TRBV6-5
ASSYSRSHGYT
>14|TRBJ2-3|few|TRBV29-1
SVAGAAGGPGDTQY
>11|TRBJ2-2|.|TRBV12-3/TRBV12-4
ASSISNTGELF
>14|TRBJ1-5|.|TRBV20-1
SAQWGGQGAYQPQH
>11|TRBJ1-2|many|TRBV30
AWSVRARNGYT
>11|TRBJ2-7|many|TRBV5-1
ASSSGLTYEQY
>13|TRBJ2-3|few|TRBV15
ATSREQGVTDTQY
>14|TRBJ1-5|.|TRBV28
ASSLTGTNSNQPQH
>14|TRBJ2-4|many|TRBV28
ASSPFDGRIENIQY
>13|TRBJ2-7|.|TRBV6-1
ASQHERLGSYEQY
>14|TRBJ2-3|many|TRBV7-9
ASSLARDVSTDTQY
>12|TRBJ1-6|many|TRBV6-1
ASTRTGPNSPLH
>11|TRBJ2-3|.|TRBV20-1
SAIAGATDTQY
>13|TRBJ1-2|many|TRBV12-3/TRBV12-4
ASSLSNPGGYGYT
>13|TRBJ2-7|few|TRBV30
AWSAWAGGSYEQY
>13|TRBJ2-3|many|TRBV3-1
ASSQSGAVGDTQY
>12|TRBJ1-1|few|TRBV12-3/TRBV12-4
ASRPPTENTEAF
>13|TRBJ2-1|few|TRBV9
ASSVAGVTYNEQF
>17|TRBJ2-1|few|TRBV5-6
ASSLGLGLASSSYNEQF
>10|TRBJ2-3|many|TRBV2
ASWGGTDTQY
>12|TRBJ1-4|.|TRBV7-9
ASSNRDSKEKLF
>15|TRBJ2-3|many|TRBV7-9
ASSLAATGSSTDTQY
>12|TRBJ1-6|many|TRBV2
ASGRDRHNSPLH
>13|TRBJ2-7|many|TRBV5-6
ASKEYRRVSYEQY
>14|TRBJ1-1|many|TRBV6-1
ASSYTDRDMNTEAF
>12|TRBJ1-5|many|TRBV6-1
ASSSERRNQPQH
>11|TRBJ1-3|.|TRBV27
ASSLQGGNTIY
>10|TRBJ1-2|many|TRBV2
ASSPNNYGYT